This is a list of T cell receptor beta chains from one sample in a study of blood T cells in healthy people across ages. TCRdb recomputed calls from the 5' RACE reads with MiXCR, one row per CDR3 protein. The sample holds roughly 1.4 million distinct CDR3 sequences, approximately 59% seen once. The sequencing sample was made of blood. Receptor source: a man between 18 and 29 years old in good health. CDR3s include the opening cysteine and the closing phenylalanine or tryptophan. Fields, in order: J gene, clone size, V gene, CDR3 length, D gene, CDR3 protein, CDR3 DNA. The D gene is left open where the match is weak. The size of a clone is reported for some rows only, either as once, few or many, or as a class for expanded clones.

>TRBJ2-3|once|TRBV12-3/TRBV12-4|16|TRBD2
CASRSPGLAVTDTQYF
TGTGCCAGCAGGTCTCCCGGACTAGCGGTCACAGATACGCAGTATTTT
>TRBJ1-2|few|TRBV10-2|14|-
CASSETVTAGAYTF
TGCGCCAGCAGTGAGACCGTAACCGCAGGGGCCTACACCTTC
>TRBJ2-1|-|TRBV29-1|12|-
CSVVTSGNEQFF
TGCAGCGTTGTGACTAGTGGCAATGAGCAGTTCTTC
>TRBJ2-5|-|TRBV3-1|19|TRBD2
CASSQVGWGVAGAQKTQYF
TGTGCCAGCAGCCAAGTAGGATGGGGTGTAGCGGGAGCTCAAAAGACCCAGTACTTC
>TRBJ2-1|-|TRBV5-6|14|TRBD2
CASGPAGTENEQFF
TGTGCCAGCGGACCAGCGGGAACGGAGAATGAGCAGTTCTTC
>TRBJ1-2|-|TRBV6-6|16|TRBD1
CASSYTGGEEDYGYTF
TGTGCCAGCAGTTACACAGGGGGCGAGGAGGACTATGGCTACACCTTC
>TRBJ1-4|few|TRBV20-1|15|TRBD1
CSAPHNRGHNEKLFF
TGCAGTGCTCCTCATAACAGGGGACATAATGAAAAACTGTTTTTT
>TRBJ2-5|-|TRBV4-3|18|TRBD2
CASSQAAWGTRGQETQYF
TGCGCCAGCAGCCAAGCTGCCTGGGGGACTAGAGGGCAAGAGACCCAGTACTTC
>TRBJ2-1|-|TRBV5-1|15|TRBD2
CASSVRTSGHNEQFF
TGCGCCAGCAGCGTTAGGACTAGCGGGCACAATGAGCAGTTCTTC
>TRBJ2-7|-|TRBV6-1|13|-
CASSDPNSYEQYF
TGTGCCAGCAGTGATCCCAACAGCTACGAGCAGTACTTC
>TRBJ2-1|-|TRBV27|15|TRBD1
CASSSPDRGSMEQFF
TGTGCCAGCAGTTCCCCGGACAGGGGATCGATGGAGCAGTTCTTC
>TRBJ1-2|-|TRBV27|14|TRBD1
CASRPGQGLHGYTF
TGTGCCAGCAGACCGGGACAGGGACTTCATGGCTACACCTTC
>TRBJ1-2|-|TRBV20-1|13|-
CSAPLITNYGYTF
TGCAGTGCTCCTCTAATCACTAACTATGGCTACACCTTC
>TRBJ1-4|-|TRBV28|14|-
CASSLPRRGEKLFF
TGTGCCAGCAGTTTACCGAGACGGGGAGAAAAACTGTTTTTT
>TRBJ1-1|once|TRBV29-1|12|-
CSVFSRDTEAFF
TGCAGCGTTTTTTCCCGGGACACTGAAGCTTTCTTT
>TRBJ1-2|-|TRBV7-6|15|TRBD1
CASSLGPGTGGGYTF
TGTGCCAGCAGCTTAGGACCCGGGACAGGGGGCGGCTACACCTTC
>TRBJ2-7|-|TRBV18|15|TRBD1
CASSDRDRALYEQYF
TGTGCCAGCTCAGACCGGGACAGGGCCCTCTACGAGCAGTACTTC
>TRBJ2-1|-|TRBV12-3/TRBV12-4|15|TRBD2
CASSPPVSGRAEQFF
TGTGCCAGCAGTCCCCCGGTTAGCGGGAGGGCAGAGCAGTTCTTC
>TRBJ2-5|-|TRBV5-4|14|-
CASSQEGDKKTQYF
TGTGCCAGCAGCCAAGAAGGGGACAAGAAGACCCAGTACTTC
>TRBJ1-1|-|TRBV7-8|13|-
CASSLLGETPAFF
TGTGCCAGCAGCCTATTAGGGGAGACGCCGGCTTTCTTT
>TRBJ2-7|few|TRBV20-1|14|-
CSANTGTPTYEQYF
TGCAGTGCGAACACCGGGACACCGACCTACGAGCAGTACTTC
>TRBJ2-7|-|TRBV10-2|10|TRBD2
CANWGGEQYF
TGCGCCAACTGGGGGGGCGAGCAGTACTTC
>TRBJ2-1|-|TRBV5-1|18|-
CASSLAGIMRVSYNEQFF
TGCGCCAGCAGCTTGGCCGGTATTATGCGGGTCTCCTACAATGAGCAGTTCTTC
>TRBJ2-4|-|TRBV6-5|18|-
CASSYDSPGALAKNIQYF
TGTGCCAGCAGTTACGACTCCCCGGGAGCACTAGCCAAAAACATTCAGTACTTC
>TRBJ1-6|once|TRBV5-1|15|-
CASNEGSSYNSPLHF
TGCGCCAGCAACGAGGGAAGCTCCTATAATTCACCCCTCCACTTT
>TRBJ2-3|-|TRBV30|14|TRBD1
CAWSGQGAIDTQYF
TGTGCCTGGAGTGGACAGGGGGCGATAGATACGCAGTATTTT
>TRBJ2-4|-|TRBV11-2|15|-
CASTRQTAAKNIQYF
TGTGCCAGCACCCGACAAACAGCAGCCAAAAACATTCAGTACTTC
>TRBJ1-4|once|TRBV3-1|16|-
CASRPATGQPGEKLFF
TGTGCCAGCAGACCAGCTACAGGCCAGCCAGGTGAAAAACTGTTTTTT
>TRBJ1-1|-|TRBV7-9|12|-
CASSHSDTEAFF
TGTGCCAGCAGCCACAGTGACACTGAAGCTTTCTTT
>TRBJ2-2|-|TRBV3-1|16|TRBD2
CASSPYLAANTGELFF
TGTGCCAGCAGCCCCTACCTAGCGGCGAACACCGGGGAGCTGTTTTTT
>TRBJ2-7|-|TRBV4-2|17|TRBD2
CASSHQASSGRSYEQYF
TGTGCCAGCAGCCACCAAGCTTCTAGCGGGAGATCCTACGAGCAGTACTTC
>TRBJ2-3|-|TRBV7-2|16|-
CATQLAGGFTTDTQYF
TGTGCCACCCAACTAGCCGGCGGGTTTACCACAGATACGCAGTATTTT
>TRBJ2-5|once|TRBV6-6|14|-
CASAPTSGEETQYF
TGTGCCAGCGCCCCGACTAGTGGGGAAGAGACCCAGTACTTC
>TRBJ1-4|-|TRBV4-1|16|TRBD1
CASSQEAGTGREKLFF
TGCGCCAGCAGCCAAGAAGCAGGGACAGGGAGGGAAAAACTGTTTTTT
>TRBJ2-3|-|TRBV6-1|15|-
CASSDSGVSTDTQYF
TGTGCCAGCAGTGATTCGGGGGTAAGCACAGATACGCAGTATTTT